The entry that follows covers one T cell receptor beta chain sequence. No antigen is known for it. Possible read error: a much larger clone is one base away. From RNA transcripts, TCR beta CDR3 regions were amplified. Initially, a first-round RT-PCR of the TCR CDR3 employed the HTBI primer set. One entry per CDR3 protein results from TCRdb running MiXCR on the multiplex PCR reads. The profile shows approximately 620,000 distinct CDR3 sequences, around 14% of them singletons. The data are from a study of T cells in Graves' hyperthyroidism and ophthalmopathy. Overall study results and limits: From stable hyperthyroidism, ophthalmopathy was set apart by a 13 V-J model.

Sequenced material: blood. The source is a woman aged 30 to 39 with Graves' hyperthyroidism that later progressed to Graves' ophthalmopathy.

DNA for the CDR3: TGCGCCAGCAGCCACGATCTGGGGGTTCGGGATGGCTACACCTTC. Encoded protein: CASSHDLGVRDGYTF. This sequence joins TRBV4-3 and TRBJ1-2, with TRBD1 as a possible D gene (5 bases). V lost 3 bases to trimming and J lost 6 bases, with 17 bases between them. Germline V gene data show CDR1 as LGHNA and CDR2 as YSLEER. This CDR3 is 15 amino acids long.